This section outlines one T cell receptor beta chain sequence together with its context. This sample was taken from a study of blood T cell repertoires in COVID-19. TCRdb's copy holds only in-frame clones and misses some; the assay was immunoSEQ multiplex PCR. The data contain around 160,000 clones, around 85% of them seen just once; the ten biggest clones take up approximately 11%. V was clipped by 4 bases and J by 3 bases; unmatched bases: 3. CDR1 is SGHTA, CDR2 FQGNSA, per germline. CDR3 size: 16 residues. Specimen: peripheral blood. The V call is TRBV7-2, the J call TRBJ2-3, with TRBD2 identical over 14 bases. This sequence originates from a man between 60 and 70 years old with active or convalescent COVID-19. The CDR3 coding sequence is TGTGCCAGCAGCTCGAGACTAGCGGGGGGGACAGATACGCAGTATTTT. Protein product: CASSSRLAGGTDTQYF.